This note documents a single TCR beta chain sequence. Its recognized antigen is unknown. The sample belongs to a study of monozygotic twins with inflammatory bowel disease (dated by TCRdb to 2018 to 2020). About the investigation overall: In total, approximately 28 monozygotic twin pairs made up the full study: 19 Danish pairs, all IBD-discordant, plus nine German pairs, of which four were IBD-concordant and five were IBD-discordant. The search for disease-associated traits relied mainly on comparing IBD patients with their genetically identical healthy co-twins within discordant pairs. Each individual had, on average, about 151 000 unique TCRalpha sequences and 181 000 unique TCRbeta sequences available for analysis.

Sequences SEHNR (CDR1) and FQNEAQ (CDR2) are obtained from the germline V gene (reference sequence). There are 14 amino acids in the CDR3, from cysteine to phenylalanine inclusive. Only the protein is on record. Library creation used 5' RACE. The input for every TCR library was around 3,800 ng of total RNA. cDNA was synthesized with SMARTScribe reverse transcriptase in eight separate reactions per sample. During cDNA synthesis, template switching introduced unique molecular identifiers that contained a 6-nucleotide sample barcode. Amplification of TCRalpha and TCRbeta cDNA involved two nested PCRs of 16 and 9 cycles, and each PCR was followed by bead purification. Before amplification, cDNA was treated with uracil DNA-glycosylase and purified using the QIAquick PCR purification kit. The second PCR was the step at which Illumina TruSeq-compatible adapters and sample-specific barcodes were added. Library quality and concentration were assessed using TapeStation and Qubit, and about 4.7 ng of each library was pooled. Sequencing of the pooled libraries was done on an Illumina HiSeq2500 single-index Rapid Run using custom sequencing primers and 2 x 100 bp reads. In the paper's pipeline: MiGEC version 1.2.6 was used for UMI-based consensus assembly, which corrected PCR and sequencing errors. MiXCR version 2.1.1 was used to carry out V(D)J alignment, clonotype assembly and CDR3 extraction. Normalisation of gene usage, clonotype sharing and MAIT/NKT TCR abundance was achieved by analysing the top 1000, 10 000 and 20 000 clonotypes per sample. Diversity was computed as the inverse Simpson index with the vegan R package after downsampling to 27 000 UMIs. Paired Mann-Whitney U tests were applied to discordant twin pairs, with Benjamini-Hochberg correction for multiple testing. The reads went through TCRdb reprocessing, and each CDR3 protein sequence gets one entry with no DNA. Clone size and V and J calls follow TCRdb, not the original study. The table kept for this sample lists around 450,000 distinct CDR3 sequences. Jointly, the top ten make up 2% to 3% of the sample.

Broader findings and caveats from the paper: No single strong signal or clonotype linked to IBD turned up in the results, so the idea that one exists was not supported. A decrease in TCRbeta repertoire diversity, as measured by inverse Simpson index, was observed in IBD patients compared with their healthy co-twins. Concordant and discordant twins showed no difference in repertoire similarity, possibly because of limited statistical power. Different T cell subtypes could not be distinguished in the analysis. Background noise and inter-individual variability may have been introduced into the repertoires by the differing immunosuppressive treatments among patients. Compared with healthy twins, IBD patients shared fewer clonotypes with other individuals, and the difference was most pronounced in patients with signs of disease activity.

From each donor, an approximately 2.5 ml peripheral blood sample was collected into PAXgene tubes and stored at -80 degrees C. Without any T cell sorting, total RNA was extracted from whole blood using the PAXgene blood miRNA kit on an automated QIAcube. Peripheral blood from monozygotic twin pairs who were concordant or discordant for inflammatory bowel disease underwent deep TCRalpha and TCRbeta repertoire profiling using unique molecular barcoding. Smoking habits were recorded for all twin pairs, with individuals classified as current, former or never smokers. Sequences were obtained from blood. The chain is encoded by TRBV7-9 joined to TRBJ1-1; the D call of TRBD1 rests on TCRdb alone, since no DNA is present to check it. The clonotype comes from a human donor with ulcerative colitis or Crohn's disease, or a healthy co-twin of an affected twin (not recorded which). The CDR3 loop reads CASSVGTPYTEAFF.